This T cell receptor (beta chain) comes out of a study of graft-versus-host responses after intestinal transplantation. Study-wide background: Each recipient received a multivisceral, liver-intestinal, or isolated intestinal graft.

Germline V lookup: CDR1 LNHDA, CDR2 SQIVND (reference sequence). This CDR3 comprises 15 residues. Trimming at V came to 5 bases and at J to 2 bases, leaving 5 bases not matched to a gene. TCRdb's table, derived via immunoSEQ multiplex PCR, lists solely in-frame clones and lacks some. The sample holds about 94,000 clones; roughly 90% are singletons and the top ten take approximately 0.48%. For this clone: As yet, its antigen is unknown.

General study points: Recipient-marrow GvH clones were detected, some having first appeared in ileum or blood. Individuals who had graft-donor T cell macrochimerism had allografts that showed high graft-versus-host to host-versus-graft clonal ratios.

The rearrangement joins TRBV19 to TRBJ2-7; 11 bases align to TRBD2. The TCR was taken from a human donor who received an intestinal transplant. The sample was unstimulated CD8+ T cells sorted from spleen or lymph node cells, taken before intestinal transplant. The CDR3 here is CASSAGLADPYEQYF. DNA of the CDR3: TGTGCCAGTAGTGCGGGACTAGCGGATCCCTACGAGCAGTACTTC.